A selection of T cell receptor beta chains follows, all from one sample in a study of somatic mutations in cytotoxic T cells in rheumatoid arthritis. The protocol was immunoSEQ multiplex PCR, while the TCRdb copy is restricted to in-frame clones and leaves out a portion. The sample has about 20,000 clones, roughly four fifths seen once. Sequencing was carried out using CD8+ T cells sorted from blood. These receptor sequences come from an adult with rheumatoid arthritis. The CDR3 runs from the conserved cysteine through the conserved F or W. The D gene is left open where the match is weak. The listing skips clone size in some rows; elsewhere it reads once, few, many or a size class.

TRBD1	TRBV30	few	TRBJ2-7	TGTGCCTGGAAGAACGACAGGGTCGAGCAGTACTTC	CAWKNDRVEQYF
TRBD2	TRBV6-5	-	TRBJ2-5	TGTGCCAGCAGTGCTAGCGGGGGCTCCTTTGAGACCCAGTACTTC	CASSASGGSFETQYF
TRBD2	TRBV7-3	once	TRBJ2-5	TGTGCCAGCAGCTTGGGCGGGGGATTAGAGACCCAGTACTTC	CASSLGGGLETQYF
-	TRBV5-6	-	TRBJ2-2	TGTGCCAGCAGCTTGGGGGACAACTACGGGGAGCTGTTTTTT	CASSLGDNYGELFF
TRBD2	TRBV5-6	-	TRBJ2-7	TGTGCCAGCAGCTTGGGACTAGCGGGCGAGCAGTACTTC	CASSLGLAGEQYF
TRBD1	TRBV19	-	TRBJ2-1	TGTGCCAGTAGTATAGGAGGGACAGGGATCTTCTTC	CASSIGGTGIFF
-	TRBV5-1	-	TRBJ1-2	TGCGCCAGCAGCTTGGGACAGGTTAATGGCTACACCTTC	CASSLGQVNGYTF
-	TRBV13	few	TRBJ2-2	TGTGCCAGCAGCGCCGGGACGCACACCGGGGAGCTGTTTTTT	CASSAGTHTGELFF
TRBD2	TRBV7-3	-	TRBJ2-5	TGTGCCAGCAGCCCTAACGGGGGGTTTCGGGTGGAGACCCAGTACTTC	CASSPNGGFRVETQYF
TRBD1	TRBV9	-	TRBJ2-4	TGTGCCAGCAGCGTGGGGGACAGGGGTTACAAAAACATTCAGTACTTC	CASSVGDRGYKNIQYF
TRBD1	TRBV4-2	-	TRBJ1-2	TGTGCCAGCAGCCCGGACAGGGGGGGCTATGGCTACACCTTC	CASSPDRGGYGYTF
TRBD1	TRBV9	-	TRBJ1-1	TGTGCCAGCAGCATACCCACAGGGGGACATCTGAACACTGAAGCTTTCTTT	CASSIPTGGHLNTEAFF
-	TRBV28	-	TRBJ1-2	TGTGCCAGCAGTTTTAAGGGCTATGGCTACACCTTC	CASSFKGYGYTF
-	TRBV7-6	-	TRBJ2-1	TGTGCCAGCAGCCCCCAGGCCTACAATGAGCAGTTCTTC	CASSPQAYNEQFF
-	TRBV27	-	TRBJ2-7	TGTGCCAGCAGGGGCTACCAGTGGGGAATCGAGCAGTACTTC	CASRGYQWGIEQYF
-	TRBV4-1	-	TRBJ2-3	TGCACCAGCAGCTCCCTCGGTTACACAGATACGCAGTATTTT	CTSSSLGYTDTQYF
-	TRBV4-2	few	TRBJ1-1	TGTGCCAGCAGCCAAGTAACAGGGATGAACACTGAAGCTTTCTTT	CASSQVTGMNTEAFF
-	TRBV7-9	-	TRBJ2-3	TGTGCCAGCAGCTTAGAGTTGGATACGCAGTATTTT	CASSLELDTQYF
-	TRBV27	-	TRBJ1-1	TGTGCCAGCAGTTTTAGAAACAGATTGGACACTGAAGCTTTCTTT	CASSFRNRLDTEAFF
-	TRBV19	-	TRBJ1-1	TGTGCCAGTAGTATATACGGGACACCGAACACTGAAGCTTTCTTT	CASSIYGTPNTEAFF
-	TRBV7-2	-	TRBJ1-1	TGTGCCAGCAGCTTACAGGGTTTGAACACTGAAGCTTTCTTT	CASSLQGLNTEAFF
-	TRBV5-1	-	TRBJ1-3	TGCGCCAGCAGCGACAGGATCAACTCTGGAAACACCATATATTTT	CASSDRINSGNTIYF
TRBD1	TRBV5-6	-	TRBJ1-2	TGTGCCAGCAGCTTGGGGACAGGGGACTATGGCTACACCTTC	CASSLGTGDYGYTF
TRBD2	TRBV25-1	-	TRBJ2-3	TGTGCCAGCGCCCCGGAGCGGGGGGATACGCAGTATTTT	CASAPERGDTQYF
-	TRBV4-1	-	TRBJ2-5	TGCGCCAGCAGCCCCTGGGCAGGGTCAGAGACCCAGTACTTC	CASSPWAGSETQYF
-	TRBV7-2	-	TRBJ1-6	TGTGCCAGCAGCCCAGGGGCGCTTAATTCACCCCTCCACTTT	CASSPGALNSPLHF
-	TRBV5-4	few	TRBJ2-3	TGTGCCAGCAGCTTGCTGGACCCAGCCACAGATACGCAGTATTTT	CASSLLDPATDTQYF